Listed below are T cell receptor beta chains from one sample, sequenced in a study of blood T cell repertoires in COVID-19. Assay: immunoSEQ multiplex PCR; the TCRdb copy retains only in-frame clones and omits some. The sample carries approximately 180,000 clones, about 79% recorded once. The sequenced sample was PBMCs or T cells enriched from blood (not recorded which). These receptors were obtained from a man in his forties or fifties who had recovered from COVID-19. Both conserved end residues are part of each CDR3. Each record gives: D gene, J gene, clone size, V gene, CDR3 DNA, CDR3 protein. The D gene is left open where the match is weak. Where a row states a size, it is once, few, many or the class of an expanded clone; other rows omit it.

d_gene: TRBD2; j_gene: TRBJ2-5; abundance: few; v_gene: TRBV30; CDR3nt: TGTGCCTGGCGGAACTATAGCGGGTTAGCAGAGACCCAGTACTTC; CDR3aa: CAWRNYSGLAETQYF
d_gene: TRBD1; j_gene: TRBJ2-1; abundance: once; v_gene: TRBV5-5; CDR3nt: TGTGCCAGCAGCTTGGGGGCAGGGGGCGTTCAAATGCAGTTCTTC; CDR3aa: CASSLGAGGVQMQFF
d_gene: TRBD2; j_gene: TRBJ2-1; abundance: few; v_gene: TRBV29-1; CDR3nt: TGCAGCGTTGATTCGCGGGGGGGCCGGGATGAGCAGTTCTTC; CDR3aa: CSVDSRGGRDEQFF
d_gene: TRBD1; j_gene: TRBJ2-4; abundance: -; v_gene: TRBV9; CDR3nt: TGTGCCAGCAGCGCCGACAGGGGAAACATTCAGTACTTC; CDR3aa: CASSADRGNIQYF
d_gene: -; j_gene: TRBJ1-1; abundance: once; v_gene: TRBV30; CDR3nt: TGTGCCTGGAGTGTACCCTGGGGCAGAAGCTTCCCTGAAGCTTTCTTT; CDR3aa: CAWSVPWGRSFPEAFF
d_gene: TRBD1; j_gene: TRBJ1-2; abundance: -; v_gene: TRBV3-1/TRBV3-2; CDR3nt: TGTGCCAGCAGCGATGGGACAGGGGGTCTCTGCACCTTC; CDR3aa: CASSDGTGGLCTF
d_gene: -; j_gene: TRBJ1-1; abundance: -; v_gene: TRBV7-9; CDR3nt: TGTGCCAGCAGCTTTGTTGAGGTGTCCCAAGCTTTCTTT; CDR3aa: CASSFVEVSQAFF
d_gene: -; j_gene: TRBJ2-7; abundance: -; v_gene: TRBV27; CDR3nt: TGTGCCAGCAGTTTATCCGGAAGCGGCTACGAGCAGTACTTC; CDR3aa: CASSLSGSGYEQYF
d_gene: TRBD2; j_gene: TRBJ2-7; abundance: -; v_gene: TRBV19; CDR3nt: TGTGCCAGTAGTCCTCGACTAGCGGGGGTCGAGCAGTACTTC; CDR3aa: CASSPRLAGVEQYF
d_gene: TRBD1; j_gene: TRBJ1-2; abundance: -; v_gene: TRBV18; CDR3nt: TGTGCCAGCTCACTCCCCGGGACAGGGGGCGACTATGGCTACACCTTC; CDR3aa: CASSLPGTGGDYGYTF
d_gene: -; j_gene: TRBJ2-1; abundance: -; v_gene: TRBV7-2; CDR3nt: TGTGCCAGCAGCTTAGCGGGGCGGGGTGAGCAGTTCTTC; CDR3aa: CASSLAGRGEQFF
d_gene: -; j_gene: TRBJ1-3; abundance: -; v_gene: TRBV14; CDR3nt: TGTGCCAGCAGCCGGCCAGGGACTTACTCTGGAAACACCATATATTTT; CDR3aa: CASSRPGTYSGNTIYF
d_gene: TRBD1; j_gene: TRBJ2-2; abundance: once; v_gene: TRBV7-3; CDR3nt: TGTGCCAGCAGCTCCGAGGGGGCGACCACCGGGGAGCTGTTTTTT; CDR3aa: CASSSEGATTGELFF
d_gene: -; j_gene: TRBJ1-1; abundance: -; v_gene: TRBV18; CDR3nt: TGTGCCAGCTCACCACCTGGTTCCATCCGAGGTCTCGGTGAAGCTTTCTTT; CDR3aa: CASSPPGSIRGLGEAFF
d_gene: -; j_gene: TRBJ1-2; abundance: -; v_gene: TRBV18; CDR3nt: TGTGCCAGCTCCCCTACTACCACCAGGGGCTATGGCTACACCTTC; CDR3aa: CASSPTTTRGYGYTF
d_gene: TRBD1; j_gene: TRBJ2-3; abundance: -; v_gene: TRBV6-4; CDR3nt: TGTGCCAGCACCCGGGACAGGGATACGCAGTATTTT; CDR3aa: CASTRDRDTQYF
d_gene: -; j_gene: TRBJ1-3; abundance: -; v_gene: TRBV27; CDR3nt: TGTGCCAGCAGGGCGACAGGCCTCTCTGGAAACACCATATATTTT; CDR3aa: CASRATGLSGNTIYF
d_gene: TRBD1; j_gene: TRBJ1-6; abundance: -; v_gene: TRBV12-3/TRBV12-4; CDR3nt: TGTGCCAGCAGCGACAGGGAGAATTCACCCCTCCACTTT; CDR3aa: CASSDRENSPLHF
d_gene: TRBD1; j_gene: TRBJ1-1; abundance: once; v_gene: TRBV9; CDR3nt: TGTGCCAGCAGCACCCTGACAGGGCTTGGGACTGAAGCTTTCTTT; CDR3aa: CASSTLTGLGTEAFF
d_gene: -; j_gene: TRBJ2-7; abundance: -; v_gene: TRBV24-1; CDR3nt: TGTGCCACCAGTGACTCCGGGACAACCTTATACGAGCAGTACTTC; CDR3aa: CATSDSGTTLYEQYF
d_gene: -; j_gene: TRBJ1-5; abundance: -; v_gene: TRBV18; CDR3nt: TGTGCCAGCTCCCTTCAGAAAGGACTAAATCAGCCCCAGCATTTT; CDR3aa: CASSLQKGLNQPQHF
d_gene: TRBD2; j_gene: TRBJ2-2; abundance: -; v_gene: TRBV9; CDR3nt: TGTGCCAGCAGCGAAGCGGGGGTGACCACCGGGGAGCTGTTTTTT; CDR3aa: CASSEAGVTTGELFF
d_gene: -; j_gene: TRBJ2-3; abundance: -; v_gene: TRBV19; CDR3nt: TGTGCCAGTAGCCTGGGCGCAGATACGCAGTATTTT; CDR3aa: CASSLGADTQYF
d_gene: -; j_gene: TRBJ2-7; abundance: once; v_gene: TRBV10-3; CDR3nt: TGTGCCATCAGTGAGTCGTGGGCAGACACCTACGAGCAGTACTTC; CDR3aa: CAISESWADTYEQYF
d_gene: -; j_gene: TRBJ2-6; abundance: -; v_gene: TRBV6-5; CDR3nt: TGTGCCAGCACTTCCCCCGGGGCCAACGTCCTGACTTTC; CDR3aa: CASTSPGANVLTF
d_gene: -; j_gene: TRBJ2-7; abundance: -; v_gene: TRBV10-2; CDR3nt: TGCGCCAGCAGCGCCCCGAGATACTACGAGCAGTACTTC; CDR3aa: CASSAPRYYEQYF
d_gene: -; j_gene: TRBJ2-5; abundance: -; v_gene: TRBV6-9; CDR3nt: TGTGCCAGCAGTTATGATCGACTAGAGAAGGAGACCCAGTACTTC; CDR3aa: CASSYDRLEKETQYF
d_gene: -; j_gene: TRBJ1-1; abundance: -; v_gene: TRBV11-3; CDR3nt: TGTGCCAGCAGCCTGGTTAGGGGCTCTGAAGCTTTCTTT; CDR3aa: CASSLVRGSEAFF
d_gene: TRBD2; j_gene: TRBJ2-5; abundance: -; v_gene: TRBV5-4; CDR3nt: TGTGCCAGCAGCGAAGCTAGCGGGGGGCTTACCCAGTACTTC; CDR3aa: CASSEASGGLTQYF
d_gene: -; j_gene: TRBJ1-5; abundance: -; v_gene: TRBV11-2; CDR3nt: TGTGCCAGCAGCTTAGATGGGGACACCTATCAGCCCCAGCATTTT; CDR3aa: CASSLDGDTYQPQHF
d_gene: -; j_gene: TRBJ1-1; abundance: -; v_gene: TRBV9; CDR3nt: TGTGCCAGCAGCGTAGGGGGAGGGATGGCTTTCTTT; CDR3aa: CASSVGGGMAFF
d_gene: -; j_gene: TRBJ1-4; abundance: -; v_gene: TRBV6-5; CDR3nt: TGTGCCAGCAGTCCCCGGGGGTCTAATGAAAAACTGTTTTTT; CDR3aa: CASSPRGSNEKLFF
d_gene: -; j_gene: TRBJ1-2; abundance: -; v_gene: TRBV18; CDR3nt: TGTGCCAGCTCACAGGAATCAGGAACTAACTATGGCTACACCTTC; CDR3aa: CASSQESGTNYGYTF
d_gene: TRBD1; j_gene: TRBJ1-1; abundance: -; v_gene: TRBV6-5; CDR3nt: TGTGCCAGCAGTCGGGACAGGCGGAACACTGAAGCTTTCTTT; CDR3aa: CASSRDRRNTEAFF
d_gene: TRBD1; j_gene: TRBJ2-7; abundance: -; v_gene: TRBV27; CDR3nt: TGTGCCAGCAGACGACAGGGTCGGTACGAGCAGTACTTC; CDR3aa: CASRRQGRYEQYF
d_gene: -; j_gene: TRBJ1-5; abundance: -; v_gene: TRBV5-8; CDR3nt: TGTGCCAGCAGCTTGAACAGGGACACCAATCAGCCCCAGCATTTT; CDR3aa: CASSLNRDTNQPQHF
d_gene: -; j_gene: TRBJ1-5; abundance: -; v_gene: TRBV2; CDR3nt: TGTGCCAGCAGCGCTCCGGGGAGGGCGGGGTTGAATCAGCCCCAGCATTTT; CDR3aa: CASSAPGRAGLNQPQHF
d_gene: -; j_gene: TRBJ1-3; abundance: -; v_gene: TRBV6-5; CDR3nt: TGTGCCGCCTCGTCCGGGACTGGAGGAAACACCATATATTTT; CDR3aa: CAASSGTGGNTIYF
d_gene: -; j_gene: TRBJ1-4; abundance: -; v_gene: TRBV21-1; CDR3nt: TGTGCCAGCAGCAAAGCCCCGAGACAGGGGAGTGAAAAACTGTTTTTT; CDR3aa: CASSKAPRQGSEKLFF
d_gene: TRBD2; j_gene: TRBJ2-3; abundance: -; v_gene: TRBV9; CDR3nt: TGTGCCAGCAGCGATATAGCGGGGGGTCGCACAGATACGCAGTATTTT; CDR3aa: CASSDIAGGRTDTQYF
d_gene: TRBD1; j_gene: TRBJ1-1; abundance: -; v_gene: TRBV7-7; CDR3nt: TGTGCCAGCAGTCAACTGGACAGGACTGAAGCTTTCTTT; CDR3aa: CASSQLDRTEAFF
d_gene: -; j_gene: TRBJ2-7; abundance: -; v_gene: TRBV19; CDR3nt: TGTGCCAGTAGTATCGAAATCGGAGTCCCCTACTACGAGCAGTACTTC; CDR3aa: CASSIEIGVPYYEQYF
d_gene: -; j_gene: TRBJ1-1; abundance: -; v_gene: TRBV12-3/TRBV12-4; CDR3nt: TGTGCCAGCAGTTTCAGGGTCGACACTGAAGCTTTCTTT; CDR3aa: CASSFRVDTEAFF
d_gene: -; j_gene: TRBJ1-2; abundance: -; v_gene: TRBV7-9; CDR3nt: TGTGCCAGCAGCCGCCAGGAGGGGGGCTACACCTTC; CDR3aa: CASSRQEGGYTF
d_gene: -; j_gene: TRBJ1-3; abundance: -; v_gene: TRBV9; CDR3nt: TGTGCCAGCAGCGAGCAGGGGTTGGATGGAAACACCATATATTTT; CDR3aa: CASSEQGLDGNTIYF
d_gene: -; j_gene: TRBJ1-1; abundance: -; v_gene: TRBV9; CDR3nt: TGTGCCAGCAGCGCGAAGGACGGACTTATGAACACTGAAGCTTTCTTT; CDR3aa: CASSAKDGLMNTEAFF
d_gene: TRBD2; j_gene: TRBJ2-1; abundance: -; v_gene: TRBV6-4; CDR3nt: TGTGCCAGCAGTGACTCAGGTCGGGGGGGCAATGAGCAGTTCTTC; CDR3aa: CASSDSGRGGNEQFF
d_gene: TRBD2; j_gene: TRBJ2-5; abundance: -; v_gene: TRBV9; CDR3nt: TGTGCCAGCAGCGTTCACGCTAGCGGGGGGGCCGTCTTAGAGACCCAGTACTTC; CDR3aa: CASSVHASGGAVLETQYF
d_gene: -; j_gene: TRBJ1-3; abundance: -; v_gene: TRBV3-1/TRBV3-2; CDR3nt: TGTGCCAGCAGACAGGGTGCTGGAAACACCATATATTTT; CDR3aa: CASRQGAGNTIYF
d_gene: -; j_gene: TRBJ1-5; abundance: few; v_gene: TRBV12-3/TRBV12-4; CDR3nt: TGTGCCAGCAGTCTACGTCAGCGTAGTCCCCAGCATTTT; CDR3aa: CASSLRQRSPQHF
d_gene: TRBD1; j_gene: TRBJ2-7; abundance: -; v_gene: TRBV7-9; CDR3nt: TGTGCCAGCACCTTACAGGGGTCCTACGAGCAGTACTTC; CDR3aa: CASTLQGSYEQYF
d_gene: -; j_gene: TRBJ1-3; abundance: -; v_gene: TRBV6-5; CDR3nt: TGTGCCAGCAGTTCAACAGGGCACTCTGGAAACACCATATATTTT; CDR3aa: CASSSTGHSGNTIYF
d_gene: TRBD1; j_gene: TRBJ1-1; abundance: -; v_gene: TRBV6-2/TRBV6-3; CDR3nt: TGTGCCAGCAGCCCCCCCGGGACAGGGTCACAAACTGAAGCTTTCTTT; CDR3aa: CASSPPGTGSQTEAFF
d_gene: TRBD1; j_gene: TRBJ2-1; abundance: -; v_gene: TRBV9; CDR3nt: TGTGCCAGCAGTGGGGGACAGGGGTCCTACAATGAGCAGTTCTTC; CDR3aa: CASSGGQGSYNEQFF